The sequence of this T cell receptor beta chain was determined in a study of T-cell memory formation after mild COVID-19. About the research overall: TCR clustering was largely donor specific.

This CDR3 has 14 residues. CDR1 and CDR2 from the germline V gene are MNHEY and SMNVEV (reference sequence). The V end was cut by 3 bases, the J end by 5 bases, with 13 bases between. A remark on this clonotype: Its specificity is unknown.

Libraries for TCRalpha and TCRbeta carried sample barcodes and unique molecular identifiers via 5'RACE. A single record per CDR3 protein comes from TCRdb applying MiXCR to the 5' RACE reads. There are 340,000 or so distinct CDR3 sequences in the sample; over 10% occur only once, and about a fifth lies in the top ten. Regarding the study as a whole: The study found balanced CD4/CD8 in clones contracting day 15 to 85 and a CD4+ lean in later expanders.

The chain is built from TRBV27 and TRBJ2-5; D might be TRBD2 (5 bases). Sequencing input: PBMCs or a T cell subset sorted from them (not recorded which). The sequence was obtained from a man between 18 and 35 years old who had mild COVID-19 (a few samples of this study predate the infection). Cell type and time point are not known. In nucleotides, the CDR3 is TGTGCCAGCAGTTTCCTGGGTAGCGAGGAGACCCAGTACTTC. This encodes CASSFLGSEETQYF.